These 13 T cell receptor delta chains came from one sample sequenced in a study of DNA immune sequencing with unique molecular identifiers. A 32-plex genomic DNA assay used primers for all 8 TRDV and 4 TRDJ genes. In approximately 3 barcoding PCR cycles, molecules received a 12-nucleotide UMI, then adapter PCR followed. TCRdb re-called the multiplex PCR reads using CATT. The sample shows several thousand delta-chain clones, over 9.5% of them seen only once. The source material was gamma-delta T cells enriched from blood buffy coat, or unenriched PBMCs (not recorded which). Receptors were obtained from a human donor in good health.

This clone was seen at least ten times. The V and J genes are TRAV38-2/DV8 and TRDJ1; tentatively, D is TRDD3 (10 bases). The CDR3 is 22 amino acids. The germline V gene encodes CDR1 TSESDYY and CDR2 QEAYKQQN. V lost 4 bases and J lost 6, with 40 bases in between. As DNA, the CDR3 is TGTGCTTATAGGGGCCCCTTCCTACCCGAAGCTTTGGGGGATACTCGGCCCCATAAACTCATCTTT. Translation: CAYRGPFLPEALGDTRPHKLIF.

This clone was seen many times. The V and J genes are TRDV2 and TRDJ1, with no clear D. CDR1 is GEAIGNYY, CDR2 EKD, per germline. V lost 0 bases and J 1 base, leaving 14 bases between the germline ends. CDR3 size: 16 residues. CDR3 coding DNA: TGTGCCTGTGACACCGTGGAAGGGAGGGGCACCGATAAACTCATCTTT. Its protein is CACDTVEGRGTDKLIF.

On this clone itself: This may arise from a read error, as a much more abundant clone is one base away. The same CDR3 also results from other DNA sequences found in this sample. The J gene is TRDJ1, the V gene TRDV2; the match to TRDD3 covers 9 bases. V trimming: 4 bases; J trimming: 0 bases; junction bases outside the gene matches: 8. CDR1 is GEAIGNYY and CDR2 is EKD in the germline V gene. The CDR3 loop spans 16 amino acids. The CDR3 nucleotides read TGTGCCTGTGATGAAGTACTGGGGGAGTACACCGATAAACTCATCTTT. Translating it yields CACDEVLGEYTDKLIF.

In regard to this clone: TCRdb's listed protein matches a much larger clone and diverges from this DNA's translation at residue 4, likely through a read error; the protein shown comes from the DNA. This CDR3 reads CACVDLSWDTRQMFF. DNA of the CDR3: TGTGCCTGTGTCGACCTTTCCTGGGACACCCGACAGATGTTTTTC. The V call is TRDV2, the J call TRDJ3; D gene ambiguous. Germline loops: CDR1 GEAIGNYY, CDR2 EKD. V was shortened by 5 bases and J by 1 base, with 8 bases between the two germline ends. This CDR3 spans 15 amino acids.

This clone appeared once. The chain recombines TRDV1 with TRDJ1, with 13 bases that match TRDD3. No J segment appears in TCRdb, so it was assigned here by matching the sequence to germline. The germline gives CDR1 TSWWSYY, CDR2 QGS. Unmatched junction bases numbered 16, after V lost 2 bases and J lost 1 base. The CDR3 loop spans 21 amino acids. Here the CDR3 DNA reads TGTGCTCTTGGGGAATTTCCGCCTCCGTACTGGGGGATACGCGGCACCGATAAACTCATCTTT. This gives the protein CALGEFPPPYWGIRGTDKLIF.

Details on this clone: The protein that TCRdb holds for this DNA derives from a much larger clone and differs from the translated DNA at residue 10, which likely indicates a read error; the protein shown here is translated from the DNA. CDR3 bases: TGTGCCTGTGACACTCTGGGGGATGGAATGTACACCGATAAACTCATCTTT. This sequence encodes CACDTLGDGMYTDKLIF. The rearrangement uses TRDV2 and TRDJ1, with 9 bases fitting TRDD3. The CDR3 loop spans 17 amino acids. Germline V lookup: CDR1 GEAIGNYY, CDR2 EKD. V trimming: 1 base; J trimming: 0 bases; junction bases outside the gene matches: 8.

In this sample, this clone turned up many times. The chain combines TRAV38-2/DV8 with TRDJ1, with 12 bases fitting TRDD3. This CDR3 has 24 residues. The V and J ends lost 1 base and 3 bases, in that order; junction bases with no gene match: 28. The germline V gene encodes CDR1 TSESDYY and CDR2 QEAYKQQN. In DNA form, the CDR3 reads TGTGCTTATAGGAGCAGGGGGCCTTCCGTATCTGCGCCTCAACTGGGGGATACCGCCGATAAACTCATCTTT. It yields the protein CAYRSRGPSVSAPQLGDTADKLIF.

This clone occurred a few times. TCRdb records a much larger clone's protein for this DNA, with a difference at residue 3 that likely arises from a read error; the protein given is the translation of the DNA. The chain joins TRDV2 to TRDJ3; D gene unclear. The CDR3 is 17 residues long. Germline CDR1 and CDR2: GEAIGNYY and EKD. CDR3 region: CARDTSPPSWDTRQMFF. The DNA of the CDR3 is TGTGCCCGTGACACATCGCCCCCCTCCTGGGACACCCGACAGATGTTTTTC.

This clone showed up just a few times. The protein that TCRdb holds for this DNA derives from a much larger clone and differs from the translated DNA at residue 9, which likely indicates a read error; the protein shown here is translated from the DNA. The chain links TRDV2 to TRDJ1; 7 bases are shared with TRDD3. The CDR3 covers 19 residues. V shed 2 bases and J 0 bases; nucleotides not matched to a gene: 17. Germline V CDR1 and CDR2: GEAIGNYY, EKD. The CDR3: CACDNLSDEGYMYTDKLIF. As DNA, the CDR3 is TGTGCCTGTGACAACCTTAGCGATGAGGGATACATGTACACCGATAAACTCATCTTT.

This clone came up many times. The TCRdb protein comes from a much larger clone and disagrees with this DNA's translation at residue 10, likely due to a read error; the protein given here is derived from the DNA. The chain couples TRDV2 to TRDJ1; 11 nucleotides agree with TRDD3. The CDR3 contains 15 residues. J was trimmed by 4 bases and V by 5 bases; bases with no gene match: 8. The germline V gene has CDR1 GEAIGNYY and CDR2 EKD. CDR3 loop: CACAQLGDRNDKLIF. The CDR3 DNA reads TGTGCCTGTGCCCAACTGGGGGATAGGAACGATAAACTCATCTTT.

This clone was detected only a few times. The likely explanation is a read error, given a far larger clone one base away. The same CDR3 is also encoded by other DNA sequences in this sample. This chain joins TRDV2 and TRDJ1, with 11 bases lining up with TRDD3. The germline CDR1 and CDR2 sequences are GEAIGNYY and EKD. The CDR3 is 17 residues long. V lost 4 bases to trimming and J lost 2 bases; unmatched junction nucleotides: 11. The CDR3, as DNA: TGTGCCTGTGATACCGTTGGGGGATACGCTGGGACCGATAAACTCATCTTT. Amino acids: CACDTVGGYAGTDKLIF.

Note on this clone: A far larger clone is one nucleotide away, so this likely arose from a read error. Other nucleotide sequences from this sample produce the same CDR3. This chain connects TRAV14/DV4 to TRDJ1; possibly TRDD2 for D (7 bases). Here the J gene was assigned by germline matching of the DNA, as TCRdb has none. This CDR3 is 27 amino acids long. The V and J ends lost 0 bases and 0 bases respectively, with 44 bases between them. Germline values: CDR1 TSDPSYG, CDR2 QGSYDQQN (reference sequence). This CDR3 is CAMREGLTVPTKDPVVRILRYTDKLIF. As DNA, the CDR3 is TGTGCAATGAGAGAGGGTCTCACAGTTCCTACGAAAGATCCCGTGGTCCGGATACTCCGTTACACCGATAAACTCATCTTT.

The table lists this clone with a few counts. The amino acid sequence in TCRdb belongs to a much larger clone and departs from this DNA's translation at residue 8, likely a sequencing read error; the sequence shown is translated from the DNA. The chain uses TRDV2 and TRDJ1; TRDD3 agrees at 7 bases. Losses at the gene ends were 3 bases for V and 0 bases for J; bases not matched to a gene: 15. The CDR3 spans 18 residues. Germline CDR1 and CDR2: GEAIGNYY and EKD. DNA of the CDR3: TGTGCCTGTGACCCTATACTGGAGGATACGCGGTACACCGATAAACTCATCTTT. The encoded protein is CACDPILEDTRYTDKLIF.